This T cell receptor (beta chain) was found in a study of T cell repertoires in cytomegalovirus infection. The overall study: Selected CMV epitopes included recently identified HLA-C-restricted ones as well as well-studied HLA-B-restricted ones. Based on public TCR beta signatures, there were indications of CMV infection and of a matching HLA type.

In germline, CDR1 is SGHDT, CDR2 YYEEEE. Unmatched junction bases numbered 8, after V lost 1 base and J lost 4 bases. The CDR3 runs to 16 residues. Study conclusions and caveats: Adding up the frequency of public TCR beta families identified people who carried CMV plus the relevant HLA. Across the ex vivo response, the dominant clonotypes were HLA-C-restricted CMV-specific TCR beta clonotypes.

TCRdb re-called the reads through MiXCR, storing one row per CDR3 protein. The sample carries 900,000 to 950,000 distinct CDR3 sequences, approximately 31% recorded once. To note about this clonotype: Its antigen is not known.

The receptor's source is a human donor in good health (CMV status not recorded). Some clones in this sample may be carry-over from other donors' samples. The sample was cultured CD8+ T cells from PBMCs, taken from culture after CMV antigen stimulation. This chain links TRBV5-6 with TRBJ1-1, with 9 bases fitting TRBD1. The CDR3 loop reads CASSLIRDRDGTEAFF. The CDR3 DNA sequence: TGTGCCAGCAGCTTGATCCGGGACAGGGATGGCACTGAAGCTTTCTTT.